These T cell receptor beta chains were read from a single sample in a study of cytotoxic CD8 clonotypes in ibrutinib-treated CLL. Using immunoSEQ multiplex PCR, the repertoire was profiled, and TCRdb retains in-frame clones only, with some absent. The top ten clones hold roughly 4.5% of a sample with roughly 160,000 clones, approximately 80% of them seen once. The material sequenced was PBMCs, taken after 24 months of ibrutinib treatment. All receptors derive from a human donor with chronic lymphocytic leukemia. CDR3s include the opening cysteine and the closing phenylalanine or tryptophan. Fields, in order: CDR3 DNA, CDR3 protein, D gene, clone size, J gene, V gene. D genes are given only for firm matches. Only some rows state a clone size, as once, few, many or a class for expanded clones.

CDR3 DNA: TGTGCCAGCAGCTCGAGCCCCACAGATACGCAGTATTTT
CDR3 protein: CASSSSPTDTQYF
D gene: NA
clone size: NA
J gene: TRBJ2-3
V gene: TRBV7-2

CDR3 DNA: TGTGCCAGCAGTTACTCGAGAAGCACAGATACGCAGTATTTT
CDR3 protein: CASSYSRSTDTQYF
D gene: NA
clone size: NA
J gene: TRBJ2-3
V gene: TRBV6-6

CDR3 DNA: TGTGCCTGCCCCACAGGGGGACAAGGAACTGAAGCTTTCTTT
CDR3 protein: CACPTGGQGTEAFF
D gene: TRBD1
clone size: few
J gene: TRBJ1-1
V gene: TRBV30

CDR3 DNA: TGTGCCAGCAGTTCAATAGGGACAGGAAATTCTGGAAACACCATATATTTT
CDR3 protein: CASSSIGTGNSGNTIYF
D gene: TRBD1
clone size: NA
J gene: TRBJ1-3
V gene: TRBV27

CDR3 DNA: TGTGCCTGGACTTGGGGCCGCGCTAACTATGGCTACACCTTC
CDR3 protein: CAWTWGRANYGYTF
D gene: NA
clone size: NA
J gene: TRBJ1-2
V gene: TRBV30

CDR3 DNA: TGTGCCACCAAGGCTTTGGACAGGAACTATGGCTACACCTTC
CDR3 protein: CATKALDRNYGYTF
D gene: TRBD1
clone size: NA
J gene: TRBJ1-2
V gene: TRBV19

CDR3 DNA: TGTGCCAGCAGCTTCAGCGTGACAGGCGGGAATTCACCCCTCCACTTT
CDR3 protein: CASSFSVTGGNSPLHF
D gene: NA
clone size: many
J gene: TRBJ1-6
V gene: TRBV7-9

CDR3 DNA: TGTGCCTGGAGTGTATTGCGGGGGGCCCCCCCCTACGAGCAGTACTTC
CDR3 protein: CAWSVLRGAPPYEQYF
D gene: TRBD2
clone size: once
J gene: TRBJ2-7
V gene: TRBV30

CDR3 DNA: TGTGCCAGCAGCCAAGGTTGGACAGGGGGCCTTGGCTACACCTTC
CDR3 protein: CASSQGWTGGLGYTF
D gene: TRBD1
clone size: NA
J gene: TRBJ1-2
V gene: TRBV14

CDR3 DNA: TGCGCCAGCAGCCCGCCGACAGGGAGACTTAGGGAAAAACTGTTTTTT
CDR3 protein: CASSPPTGRLREKLFF
D gene: TRBD1
clone size: NA
J gene: TRBJ1-4
V gene: TRBV4-1

CDR3 DNA: TGTGCCAGCAGCTTAATAGTGGGCTCCACTGAAGCTTTCTTT
CDR3 protein: CASSLIVGSTEAFF
D gene: NA
clone size: NA
J gene: TRBJ1-1
V gene: TRBV7-2

CDR3 DNA: TGTGCCAGCAGCCCCGATCCGGGGAGCGGGAGTGCAGAGACCCAGTACTTC
CDR3 protein: CASSPDPGSGSAETQYF
D gene: TRBD2
clone size: NA
J gene: TRBJ2-5
V gene: TRBV11-1

CDR3 DNA: TGTGCCAGCAGTTTATCTATCGGGGGATGGTATGGCTACACCTTC
CDR3 protein: CASSLSIGGWYGYTF
D gene: NA
clone size: NA
J gene: TRBJ1-2
V gene: TRBV28

CDR3 DNA: TGTGCCAGCAGGGGAAGGACTGAAGCTTTCTTT
CDR3 protein: CASRGRTEAFF
D gene: NA
clone size: NA
J gene: TRBJ1-1
V gene: TRBV2

CDR3 DNA: TGTGCCTGGAGTGTAAGCGCAGGGGCAGAGACCCAGTACTTC
CDR3 protein: CAWSVSAGAETQYF
D gene: NA
clone size: NA
J gene: TRBJ2-5
V gene: TRBV30

CDR3 DNA: TGTGCCTGGACCCCTTGGACAGGGGGGATCACAGATACGCAGTATTTT
CDR3 protein: CAWTPWTGGITDTQYF
D gene: TRBD1
clone size: NA
J gene: TRBJ2-3
V gene: TRBV30

CDR3 DNA: TGTGCCAGCCGAAATACAGGGGTAGATACGCAGTATTTT
CDR3 protein: CASRNTGVDTQYF
D gene: TRBD1
clone size: NA
J gene: TRBJ2-3
V gene: TRBV6-5

CDR3 DNA: TGTGCCAGCAGCTTAGCGGGGCAGTTCACCGGGGAGCTGTTTTTT
CDR3 protein: CASSLAGQFTGELFF
D gene: NA
clone size: NA
J gene: TRBJ2-2
V gene: TRBV7-9

CDR3 DNA: TGCGCCAGCAGCCAAGATCCTGACAGCGGGTGGCCAACTAATGAAAAACTGTTTTTT
CDR3 protein: CASSQDPDSGWPTNEKLFF
D gene: NA
clone size: NA
J gene: TRBJ1-4
V gene: TRBV4-3

CDR3 DNA: TGTGCCAGCAGTGACTACCGGGCCCAACCGGGGAAACTGTTTTTT
CDR3 protein: CASSDYRAQPGKLFF
D gene: NA
clone size: NA
J gene: TRBJ1-4
V gene: TRBV2

CDR3 DNA: TGTGCCAGTCAAGATCAGGGTGAAGCTTTCTTT
CDR3 protein: CASQDQGEAFF
D gene: NA
clone size: few
J gene: TRBJ1-1
V gene: TRBV19

CDR3 DNA: TGTGCCAGCAGACAAAACAGGGCCGGTCAGCCCCAGCATTTT
CDR3 protein: CASRQNRAGQPQHF
D gene: NA
clone size: NA
J gene: TRBJ1-5
V gene: TRBV6-5

CDR3 DNA: TGCGCCAGCAGCTTGCAAGGTAGCACCAGGGGCACTGAAGCTTTCTTT
CDR3 protein: CASSLQGSTRGTEAFF
D gene: NA
clone size: NA
J gene: TRBJ1-1
V gene: TRBV5-1

CDR3 DNA: TGCGCCAGCAGCTCCGGGACAGATACGCAGTATTTT
CDR3 protein: CASSSGTDTQYF
D gene: NA
clone size: NA
J gene: TRBJ2-3
V gene: TRBV5-1

CDR3 DNA: TGCGCCAGCAGCCAAATCCATGGGGCCAAAAACATTCAGTACTTC
CDR3 protein: CASSQIHGAKNIQYF
D gene: NA
clone size: NA
J gene: TRBJ2-4
V gene: TRBV4-1

CDR3 DNA: TGTGCCAGCAGCCCCCAGGTGCGGGAGCAAGAGACCCAGTACTTC
CDR3 protein: CASSPQVREQETQYF
D gene: TRBD2
clone size: once
J gene: TRBJ2-5
V gene: TRBV7-2

CDR3 DNA: TGTGCCAGTACCAGGACAGGCAGTGACACAGATACGCAGTATTTT
CDR3 protein: CASTRTGSDTDTQYF
D gene: TRBD1
clone size: NA
J gene: TRBJ2-3
V gene: TRBV19

CDR3 DNA: TGCGCCAGCAGCCGAGTATTCAGGGACTACAATGAGCAGTTCTTC
CDR3 protein: CASSRVFRDYNEQFF
D gene: NA
clone size: NA
J gene: TRBJ2-1
V gene: TRBV4-3

CDR3 DNA: TGCGCCAGCAGCCAACTTACTTCCAACAATGAGCAGTTCTTC
CDR3 protein: CASSQLTSNNEQFF
D gene: NA
clone size: many
J gene: TRBJ2-1
V gene: TRBV4-1

CDR3 DNA: TGCGCCAGCAGCCCCAACGCCCAGGCAGCAGGAAACACCATATATTTT
CDR3 protein: CASSPNAQAAGNTIYF
D gene: NA
clone size: NA
J gene: TRBJ1-3
V gene: TRBV5-1

CDR3 DNA: TGTGCCAGCAGCGTAACGGACACCCACTACGAGCAGTACTTC
CDR3 protein: CASSVTDTHYEQYF
D gene: NA
clone size: NA
J gene: TRBJ2-7
V gene: TRBV9

CDR3 DNA: TGTGCCAGCAGCCAGACTAGCAGCACAGATACGCAGTATTTT
CDR3 protein: CASSQTSSTDTQYF
D gene: TRBD2
clone size: NA
J gene: TRBJ2-3
V gene: TRBV7-9

CDR3 DNA: TGCGCCAGCAGCTGGGGGTCGTCCAACTATGGCTACACCTTC
CDR3 protein: CASSWGSSNYGYTF
D gene: NA
clone size: NA
J gene: TRBJ1-2
V gene: TRBV5-1

CDR3 DNA: TGTGCCAGCAGTGACTCTAAGCGGGGGCTCTACGAGCAGTACTTC
CDR3 protein: CASSDSKRGLYEQYF
D gene: TRBD2
clone size: NA
J gene: TRBJ2-7
V gene: TRBV6-4

CDR3 DNA: TGTGCCAGCAACCTGGCCGGGACAGGGGGCAGCTATGGCTACACCTTC
CDR3 protein: CASNLAGTGGSYGYTF
D gene: TRBD1
clone size: NA
J gene: TRBJ1-2
V gene: TRBV5-6

CDR3 DNA: TGTGCCAGCAGTTACTCGAGAGCGTTCCACACCGGGGAGCTGTTTTTT
CDR3 protein: CASSYSRAFHTGELFF
D gene: NA
clone size: NA
J gene: TRBJ2-2
V gene: TRBV6-5

CDR3 DNA: TGTGCCAGCAGTGAAGCTGGGCAACCCTACGAGCAGTACTTC
CDR3 protein: CASSEAGQPYEQYF
D gene: NA
clone size: NA
J gene: TRBJ2-7
V gene: TRBV6-1

CDR3 DNA: TGTGCCAGCAGCTTCAACAGTGAGAGGGAGCAGTACTTC
CDR3 protein: CASSFNSEREQYF
D gene: NA
clone size: once
J gene: TRBJ2-7
V gene: TRBV5-5

CDR3 DNA: TGTGCCAGCAGCTTAGGGGGGACAGGGTCTCCCTACGAGCAGTACTTC
CDR3 protein: CASSLGGTGSPYEQYF
D gene: TRBD1
clone size: NA
J gene: TRBJ2-7
V gene: TRBV7-2

CDR3 DNA: TGCAGCGCCAAGGGGACAGCCGAAGAGACCCAGTACTTC
CDR3 protein: CSAKGTAEETQYF
D gene: TRBD1
clone size: NA
J gene: TRBJ2-5
V gene: TRBV29-1

CDR3 DNA: TGTGCCAGCAGCGCCGCTTGGGGGGCCGAGCAGTACTTC
CDR3 protein: CASSAAWGAEQYF
D gene: NA
clone size: NA
J gene: TRBJ2-7
V gene: TRBV9

CDR3 DNA: TGTGCCAGCAGCACAAAAGTCCGCGCGGGAGGCACCGGGGAGCTGTTTTTT
CDR3 protein: CASSTKVRAGGTGELFF
D gene: TRBD2
clone size: NA
J gene: TRBJ2-2
V gene: TRBV7-3

CDR3 DNA: TGTGCCAGTAGTACCGAGACAGGGCGGTTTGGTCAGCCCCAGCATTTT
CDR3 protein: CASSTETGRFGQPQHF
D gene: TRBD1
clone size: NA
J gene: TRBJ1-5
V gene: TRBV19

CDR3 DNA: TGTGCCAGCAGCTTAGAGTGGGGTAGGGGCAACATTCAGTACTTC
CDR3 protein: CASSLEWGRGNIQYF
D gene: NA
clone size: NA
J gene: TRBJ2-4
V gene: TRBV7-2

CDR3 DNA: TGCGCCAGCAGCTCGGGACAGCTAGCCAAAAACATTCAGTACTTC
CDR3 protein: CASSSGQLAKNIQYF
D gene: TRBD1
clone size: NA
J gene: TRBJ2-4
V gene: TRBV5-1